This is a list of T cell receptor beta chains from one sample in a study of blood T cells in healthy people across ages. TCRdb independently ran MiXCR on the 5' RACE reads; one entry per CDR3 protein. The table has about 1.8 million distinct CDR3 sequences, about 50% seen once; the top ten hold 2% to 2.5%. Sequenced material: blood. The origin of the receptors is a woman aged 40 to 50 in good health. Both conserved end residues are part of each CDR3.

TRBJ2-3 | TRBV2 | CASSEVTRPNTQYF
TRBJ2-3 | TRBV7-2 | CASSPEDTRYF
TRBJ2-2 | TRBV20-1 | CSAPPIAGNTGELFF
TRBJ2-5 | TRBV12-3/TRBV12-4 | CASSIAGGHETQYF
TRBJ1-4 | TRBV14 | CASSQDRGVGKLFF
TRBJ2-3 | TRBV20-1 | CSVKGGGTDTQYF
- | TRBV25-1 | CASVRQGAETQYF
TRBJ2-3 | TRBV20-1 | CSARDYKADTDTQYF
TRBJ2-5 | TRBV27 | CASSPRLAGVHQETQYF
TRBJ2-5 | TRBV6-2/TRBV6-3 | CASALAEETQYF
TRBJ2-5 | TRBV7-2 | CASRLRTGQETQYF
TRBJ2-1 | TRBV12-3/TRBV12-4 | CASSRSGGHYNEQFF
TRBJ1-1 | TRBV5-1 | CASSSTGKMNTEAFF
TRBJ1-2 | TRBV11-2 | CASSSLGQGPLYGYTF
TRBJ2-5 | TRBV5-1 | CASSLSGLPTETQYF
TRBJ2-7 | TRBV2 | CAGRRVSYEQYF
TRBJ2-3 | TRBV7-2 | CASTPPGSDTQYF
TRBJ2-5 | TRBV28 | CASQGLETQYF
TRBJ2-5 | TRBV10-3 | CAISDQETQYF
TRBJ2-2 | TRBV12-3/TRBV12-4 | CASRKAYTGELFF
TRBJ2-7 | TRBV4-1 | CASSQDPGVYEQYF
TRBJ1-1 | TRBV27 | CASSRAPGRHTEAFF
TRBJ2-1 | TRBV11-2 | CASSLWDGYEQFF
- | TRBV28 | CASSLIASGAYEQYF
TRBJ1-2 | TRBV7-2 | CASSLERPNYGYTF
- | TRBV5-1 | CASTVATSGNHETQYF
TRBJ2-7 | TRBV12-3/TRBV12-4 | CASSLDRVGSYEQYF
TRBJ2-1 | TRBV15 | CATSRARGGGYNEQFF
TRBJ2-5 | TRBV7-7 | CASSSSGQGRQTQYF
TRBJ2-7 | TRBV29-1 | CSVGTGGFNEQYF
TRBJ1-5 | TRBV20-1 | CSAMGGHGGNQPQHF
TRBJ1-2 | TRBV24-1 | CATSPSDRGASYTF
TRBJ2-7 | TRBV3-1 | CASSSGGTGTLVYEQYF
TRBJ1-1 | TRBV28 | CASSPRQGRYTEAFF
TRBJ1-6 | TRBV5-1 | CASRNSYNSPLHF
- | TRBV4-2 | CASSQVASYEQYF
TRBJ2-7 | TRBV20-1 | CSARDPKYEQYF
- | TRBV7-6 | CASGSPGATYEQYF
TRBJ2-5 | TRBV6-5 | CASSKDLGGETQYF
TRBJ2-1 | TRBV7-2 | CASSLVGGATHSYNEQFF
TRBJ2-3 | TRBV6-1 | CASLIVVPSTDTQYF
TRBJ1-2 | TRBV27 | CASSLTVRDGYTF
TRBJ1-2 | TRBV6-5 | CASSETGSCGYTF
TRBJ2-3 | TRBV4-1 | CSSSQSGQGAQDTQYF
TRBJ2-7 | TRBV7-9 | CASNLEGYEQYF
TRBJ2-7 | TRBV28 | CASSTTLYEQYF
TRBJ2-5 | TRBV5-6 | CASSLWRQGETQYF
TRBJ2-1 | TRBV5-5 | CASSLEIYNEQFF
TRBJ2-3 | TRBV20-1 | CSAETPTEDTQYF
TRBJ2-4 | TRBV6-5 | CASSLRTGINIQYF